A selection of T cell receptor beta chains follows, all from one sample in a study of shared clonotypes between healthy human individuals. This table comes from immunoSEQ multiplex PCR, and its TCRdb copy is limited to in-frame clones, with some not included. The sample records 2 million or so clones, over 85% being singletons. Sequencing was performed on naive CD4+ T cells sorted from blood. These TCRs come from a man younger than 35 in good health. Both conserved end residues are part of each CDR3. A D gene is named only where the DNA matches it firmly. Part of the rows lack a size; the others show once, few, many or a class for expanded clones.

D,J,size,V,DNA,CDR3
NA,TRBJ2-2,NA,TRBV18,TGTGCCAGCTCCCAATCCGCCGGGACGGCGAACACCGGGGAGCTGTTTTTT,CASSQSAGTANTGELFF
NA,TRBJ1-3,NA,TRBV2,TGTGCCAGCAGTGAGGTGGGGTTCTCTGGAAACACCATATATTTT,CASSEVGFSGNTIYF
NA,TRBJ2-5,NA,TRBV11-1,TGTGCCAGCAGCGAGGGGGGAAGGGGGTCGGAGACCCAGTACTTC,CASSEGGRGSETQYF
NA,TRBJ1-1,NA,TRBV7-2,TGTGCCAGCAGCCCGGGGCAGGTCACTGAAGCTTTCTTT,CASSPGQVTEAFF
NA,TRBJ2-3,NA,TRBV6-1,TGTGCCAGCAGGGGACGTCGGGGCCTCACAGATACGCAGTATTTT,CASRGRRGLTDTQYF
NA,TRBJ2-2,NA,TRBV19,TGTGCCACACATAGCGGGACAGTCGGGGAGCTGTTTTTT,CATHSGTVGELFF
NA,TRBJ2-4,NA,TRBV14,TGTGCCAGCAGCCAAAGACTAGACAAAAACATTCAGTACTTC,CASSQRLDKNIQYF
NA,TRBJ1-2,NA,TRBV28,TGTGCCAGCAGTTTGAGCAGGGTAAAGGATGGCTACACCTTC,CASSLSRVKDGYTF
NA,TRBJ2-5,once,TRBV15,TGTGCCACCAGCAGAGGTGGGGTTAAAGAGACCCAGTACTTC,CATSRGGVKETQYF
NA,TRBJ1-2,NA,TRBV9,TGTGCCAGCAGCGTAGTGGCGGGCTATGGCTACACCTTC,CASSVVAGYGYTF
NA,TRBJ2-7,NA,TRBV23-1,TGCGCCAGCACTCCTTCGAGAGGACGTGGGATTTACGAGCAGTACTTC,CASTPSRGRGIYEQYF
NA,TRBJ2-2,NA,TRBV7-6,TGTGCCAGCAGCCCCCAACGGGGGAGGGGGAGCGGGGAGCTGTTTTTT,CASSPQRGRGSGELFF
TRBD2,TRBJ2-5,NA,TRBV5-1,TGCGCCAGCAGCCCCCCCAGCGGGGGGCCCCAAGAGACCCAGTACTTC,CASSPPSGGPQETQYF
NA,TRBJ2-7,NA,TRBV23-1,TGCGCCAGCAGTCAAGGCGTGAGCTCCTACGAGCAGTACTTC,CASSQGVSSYEQYF
NA,TRBJ2-7,NA,TRBV4-2,TGTGCCAGCAGCCAAGTAACAGGCTATGGGACCTACGAGCAGTACTTC,CASSQVTGYGTYEQYF
NA,TRBJ2-2,NA,TRBV5-1,TGCGCCAGCAGCTTGGATTTGGGCGGAGCGAACACCGGGGAGCTGTTTTTT,CASSLDLGGANTGELFF
TRBD1,TRBJ1-6,NA,TRBV5-6,TGTGCCAGCAGTAAGGACAGGTTTTCTAATTCACCCCTCCACTTT,CASSKDRFSNSPLHF
NA,TRBJ2-3,NA,TRBV18,TGTGCCAGCTCCACCGGGTGGACAGATACGCAGTATTTT,CASSTGWTDTQYF
TRBD1,TRBJ1-4,NA,TRBV6-5,TGTGCCAGCAGTTACCGACAGGGGGCAGGGGAAAAACTGTTTTTT,CASSYRQGAGEKLFF
TRBD1,TRBJ1-6,NA,TRBV30,TGTGCCTGGGGAGGGACAGGGCTATCTTCTTCACCCCTCCACTTT,CAWGGTGLSSSPLHF
TRBD1,TRBJ2-2,once,TRBV28,TGTGCCGACCACGGACAGGGGGCCAACACCGGGGAGCTGTTTTTT,CADHGQGANTGELFF
NA,TRBJ2-7,NA,TRBV12-2,TGTGCAAGTCGCTTGGGACTAGCGGGTGGGTTCTCCTACGAGCAGTACTTC,CASRLGLAGGFSYEQYF
TRBD1,TRBJ2-1,NA,TRBV13,TGTGCCAGCAGCACAGACAGGGCGCGCTACAATGAGCAGTTCTTC,CASSTDRARYNEQFF
TRBD1,TRBJ1-5,few,TRBV2,TGTGCCAGCAGGGTACAGGGGGGAAATCAGCCCCAGCATTTT,CASRVQGGNQPQHF
NA,TRBJ2-7,once,TRBV5-3,TGTGCCAGAAGCTTAGGACAGAAGCCCTACGAGCAGTACTTC,CARSLGQKPYEQYF
NA,TRBJ2-2,NA,TRBV19,TGTGCCAGTATGGGGACTGGGCCCGGGGAGCTGTTTTTT,CASMGTGPGELFF
TRBD1,TRBJ2-7,NA,TRBV6-1,TGTGCCAGCGAGGAGGGGACAGGTTATACCTACGAGCAGTACTTC,CASEEGTGYTYEQYF
TRBD1,TRBJ2-3,NA,TRBV5-4,TGTGCCAGCAGCTCCGGACAGGGGGTTACAGATACGCAGTATTTT,CASSSGQGVTDTQYF
NA,TRBJ2-5,NA,TRBV29-1,TGCAGCGTTGTATTAGCAGGGCACCAAGAGACCCAGTACTTC,CSVVLAGHQETQYF
TRBD2,TRBJ2-2,NA,TRBV7-2,TGTGCCAGCAGCCATAGCGGGGTAAACACCGGGGAGCTGTTTTTT,CASSHSGVNTGELFF
TRBD2,TRBJ2-3,NA,TRBV5-1,TGCGCCAGCAGGCAAGCGGGAGGAGGGAGCACAGATACGCAGTATTTT,CASRQAGGGSTDTQYF
NA,TRBJ2-3,NA,TRBV4-1,TGCGCCAGCAGCCAAGAAGGGGGTGGACGGTCCACAGATACGCAGTATTTT,CASSQEGGGRSTDTQYF
NA,TRBJ2-5,NA,TRBV6-5,TGTGCCAGCAGTTACTCGAGTCAACTGCACTTC,CASSYSSQLHF
NA,TRBJ2-3,NA,TRBV5-1,TGCGCCAGCAGCTTGGACACCGGCACAGATACGCAGTATTTT,CASSLDTGTDTQYF
TRBD1,TRBJ2-1,NA,TRBV9,TGTGCCAGCAGCGTAGGGGACAGGGGCAATGAGCAGTTCTTC,CASSVGDRGNEQFF
NA,TRBJ1-1,NA,TRBV2,TGTGCCAGCAGGGGGCTACAGAACACTGAAGCTTTCTTT,CASRGLQNTEAFF
NA,TRBJ2-1,NA,TRBV5-4,TGTGCCAGCAGCTCCGGACAGCAGCAGTTCTTC,CASSSGQQQFF